These 27 T cell receptor beta chains were sequenced from one sample in a study of T-cell memory formation after mild COVID-19. TCRdb ran MiXCR on the 5' RACE reads and lists one entry per CDR3 protein. The data show fewer than 650,000 distinct CDR3 sequences, roughly 17% seen once. The specimen was PBMCs or a T cell subset sorted from them (not recorded which). These receptors all come from an adult woman who had mild COVID-19 (a few samples of this study predate the infection). Cell type and time point are not known.

In this sample, this clonotype turned up a few times. This chain joins TRBV20-1 and TRBJ2-3; a possible D gene is TRBD2 (5 bases). Germline V gene data show CDR1 as DFQATT and CDR2 as SNEGSKA (reference sequence). V lost 4 bases and J lost 0, with 14 bases in between. This CDR3 is built from 15 residues. In nucleotides, the CDR3 is TGCAGTGCTATCGTGGGAGCATCTAGCACAGATACGCAGTATTTT. Protein product: CSAIVGASSTDTQYF.

The genes are TRBV27 and TRBJ2-1; no definite D call. V shed 3 bases and J shed 7 bases, with 19 bases lying between them. This CDR3 has 16 amino acids. The germline gives CDR1 MNHEY, CDR2 SMNVEV (reference sequence). CDR3 amino acids: CASSFKLQQGGNEQFF. The CDR3 nucleotides are TGTGCCAGCAGTTTTAAGTTGCAGCAAGGTGGGAATGAGCAGTTCTTC.

This clonotype has a single count. The rearrangement links TRBV23-1 to TRBJ2-2; a possible D gene is TRBD1 (6 bases). TRBV23-1 is assigned to the ORF class and has an uncertain function. The ends were cut back, 3 bases at V and 7 bases at J, with 21 bases in the middle. The length of the CDR3 is 17 residues. CDR3 bases: TGCGCCAGCAGTCAGCTTAGGGGGATCTACCAAGTCGGGGAGCTGTTTTTT. Its protein product is CASSQLRGIYQVGELFF.

V gene TRBV7-2 combines with J gene TRBJ2-3, with D uncertain. The V gene's germline CDR1 is SGHTA and CDR2 FQGNSA. This CDR3 spans 16 amino acids. Trimming pared 0 bases from V and 1 base from J, leaving 11 bases between. In nucleotides, the CDR3 is TGTGCCAGCAGCTTAGCGACTCTGAGAGGCACAGATACGCAGTATTTT. Protein sequence: CASSLATLRGTDTQYF. The full variable domain, rest sourced from reference TRBV7-2 and TRBJ2-3, is GAGVSQSPSNKVTEKGKDVELRCDPISGHTALYWYRQSLGQGLEFLIYFQGNSAPDKSGLPSDRFSAERTGGSVSTLTIQRTQQEDSAVYLCASSLATLRGTDTQYFGPGTRLTVL.

The gene calls are TRBV7-9 and TRBJ2-1; D perhaps matches TRBD2 (7 bases). CDR1 SEHNR and CDR2 FQNEAQ come from the germline V gene (reference sequence). CDR3 size: 15 residues. Trimming removed 5 bases at V and 2 bases at J, with 13 bases between. The CDR3: CASSPGAGAYNEQFF. In nucleotides, the CDR3 is TGTGCCAGCAGCCCGGGGGCGGGAGCCTACAATGAGCAGTTCTTC.

This clonotype was counted between two and nine times. The rearrangement links TRBV2 to TRBJ2-5; D is tentatively TRBD1 or TRBD2 (5 bases each). The V and J ends lost 6 bases and 5 bases respectively, with 19 bases between them. This CDR3 comprises 15 residues. Germline V gives CDR1 SNHLY, CDR2 FYNNEI. DNA of the CDR3: TGTGCCAGCAGCGGGCCGGGACCGAGGCAGGAGACCCAGTACTTC. Encoded protein: CASSGPGPRQETQYF.

This clonotype turned up a few times. The V gene is TRBV7-3, the J gene TRBJ1-1; D remains unclear. V lost 7 bases and J lost 2, with 11 bases in between. Germline CDR1 SGHTA, CDR2 FQGTGA. This CDR3 is 13 amino acids long. The CDR3 here is CASNMGINTEAFF. CDR3 in DNA: TGTGCCAGCAATATGGGGATAAACACTGAAGCTTTCTTT.

This CDR3 reads CASSLGWATDTQYF. CDR3 nucleotide sequence: TGTGCCAGCAGCTTAGGTTGGGCAACAGATACGCAGTATTTT. The chain links TRBV5-4 to TRBJ2-3; D uncertain. Germline-derived CDR1 and CDR2 are SGHNT and YYREEE (reference sequence). The CDR3 runs 14 residues. Trimming removed 2 bases at V and 3 bases at J, with 10 bases between.

The rearrangement joins TRBV29-1 to TRBJ2-1; 11 bases are shared with TRBD2. The CDR3 extends over 14 amino acids. Germline V gene data show CDR1 as SQVTM and CDR2 as ANQGSEA. V shed 4 bases, J shed 8 bases, and the junction held 7 bases outside the gene matches. In DNA form, the CDR3 reads TGCAGCGTTGCCGGGACTAGCGGAGTTTATGAGCAGTTCTTC. This translates into CSVAGTSGVYEQFF.

The chain joins TRBV29-1 to TRBJ2-5; 7 nucleotides agree with TRBD1. V gave up 6 bases and J gave up 1 base; unmatched junction bases: 8. The CDR3 contains 14 residues. CDR1 SQVTM and CDR2 ANQGSEA come from the germline V gene. CDR3 coding DNA: TGCAGCGTCGTGACAGGGCCCTTCCAAGAGACCCAGTACTTC. It encodes CSVVTGPFQETQYF.

This clonotype was recorded only once. This chain joins TRBV19 and TRBJ1-5; D perhaps matches TRBD1 (6 bases). The germline V gene has CDR1 LNHDA and CDR2 SQIVND (reference sequence). This CDR3 has 15 amino acids. V lost 5 bases to trimming and J lost 2 bases, with 13 bases between them. The CDR3 sequence is CASSPRAGGNQPQHF. Here the CDR3 DNA reads TGTGCCAGTAGTCCCCGGGCAGGGGGCAATCAGCCCCAGCATTTT.

The chain joins TRBV20-1 to TRBJ2-3, with 8 positions matching TRBD2. The CDR3 runs to 12 residues. Trimming took 5 bases from V and 5 from J; bases not matched to a gene: 3. Per the germline V gene, CDR1 is DFQATT and CDR2 is SNEGSKA (reference sequence). CDR3 in amino acids: CSARLAGDTQYF. CDR3 sequence (DNA): TGCAGTGCTCGGCTAGCGGGAGATACGCAGTATTTT.

This chain connects TRBV9 to TRBJ2-7; 8 bases are a match to TRBD2. The CDR3 loop spans 16 amino acids. Trimming took 4 bases from V and 2 from J; bases not matched to a gene: 11. CDR1 is SGDLS and CDR2 is YYNGEE in the germline V gene. The CDR3 region is CASSHRARGGTYEQYF. The CDR3 bases are TGTGCCAGCAGCCACCGAGCGCGCGGGGGGACCTACGAGCAGTACTTC.

This clonotype was seen a handful of times. This chain uses TRBV20-1 with TRBJ1-2; 7 bases align to TRBD1. The CDR3 consists of 16 residues. CDR1 and CDR2 from the germline V gene are DFQATT and SNEGSKA (reference sequence). V was pared by 2 bases and J by 4 bases, with 13 bases of the junction left unmatched. The CDR3 loop reads CSARHLGRGQVYGYTF. CDR3 coding DNA: TGCAGTGCTAGACACCTTGGGAGGGGGCAGGTCTATGGCTACACCTTC.

This clonotype was counted between two and nine times. The CDR3 DNA sequence: TGTGCCAGCAGTTTTTCGCCCCAGGTATGGGAGTTCCCCTACAATGAGCAGTTCTTC. Protein: CASSFSPQVWEFPYNEQFF. The rearrangement links TRBV12-3 or TRBV12-4 to TRBJ2-1, with D maybe TRBD2 (5 bases). This CDR3 spans 19 amino acids. Trimming took off 3 bases at V and 2 bases at J, with 23 bases between the two ends.

This clonotype has just a few counts. This chain joins TRBV27 and TRBJ2-2; D unclear. Trimming took off 2 bases at V and 1 base at J, with 5 bases between the two ends. CDR3 length: 14 residues. Germline CDR1 reads MNHEY; CDR2 reads SMNVEV (reference sequence). In DNA form, the CDR3 reads TGTGCCAGCAGTTTAATTTTGAACACCGGGGAGCTGTTTTTT. This encodes CASSLILNTGELFF.

The J gene is TRBJ2-1, the V gene TRBV20-1; D gene uncertain. This CDR3 has 14 residues. Trimming took 6 bases from V and 5 from J, leaving 17 bases between them. Germline loops: CDR1 DFQATT, CDR2 SNEGSKA (reference sequence). In DNA form, the CDR3 reads TGCAGTGCCCGTGGCGGTAGGAACAACAATGAGCAGTTCTTC. Its translation: CSARGGRNNNEQFF.

Only a few counts were recorded for this clonotype. The chain is built from TRBV4-1 and TRBJ2-7, with D possibly being TRBD2 (6 bases). V was clipped by 1 base and J by 4 bases, with 11 bases between them. The CDR3 sequence is 14 residues long. Germline CDR1 and CDR2: MGHRA and YSYEKL. The CDR3 DNA follows: TGCGCCAGCAGCCAAGTAGGGAGGTCATACGAGCAGTACTTC. This translates into CASSQVGRSYEQYF.

V usage is TRBV7-8 and J usage is TRBJ2-2; possibly TRBD2 for D (5 bases). Looked up from germline, CDR1 is SGHVS and CDR2 is FQNEAQ. The CDR3 covers 13 residues. V lost 8 bases and J lost 8, with 15 bases in between. The CDR3 is CASPPVGGGELFF. CDR3 sequence (DNA): TGTGCCAGCCCACCTGTGGGCGGGGGGGAGCTGTTTTTT.

This clonotype has just a few counts. The chain is built from TRBV5-1 and TRBJ2-1, with TRBD1 identical over 7 bases. The CDR3 loop spans 14 amino acids. The V gene's germline CDR1 is SGHRS and CDR2 YFSETQ. The V segment lost 6 bases and the J segment 2 bases; nucleotides outside the gene matches: 5. The chain's CDR3 is CASTEGTAYNEQFF. The CDR3 DNA sequence: TGCGCCAGCACAGAAGGGACAGCCTACAATGAGCAGTTCTTC.

The chain has TRBV7-9 and TRBJ1-3, with D unresolved. Per germline, CDR1 SEHNR and CDR2 FQNEAQ (reference sequence). CDR3 length: 17 amino acids. V dropped 6 bases and J dropped 0 bases, with 18 bases sitting between them. CDR3 DNA: TGTGCCAGCAGACCAACCACTCTCTCGGGCTCTGGAAACACCATATATTTT. Translating gives CASRPTTLSGSGNTIYF. The full variable domain, its missing parts supplied by reference TRBV7-9 and TRBJ1-3, is DTGVSQNPRHKITKRGQNVTFRCDPISEHNRLYWYRQTLGQGPEFLTYFQNEAQLEKSRLLSDRFSAERPKGSFSTLEIQRTEQGDSAMYLCASRPTTLSGSGNTIYFGEGSWLTVV.

This chain connects TRBV27 to TRBJ1-1; perhaps TRBD1 as D (6 bases). Germline assignment: CDR1 MNHEY and CDR2 SMNVEV (reference sequence). This CDR3 is 16 amino acids long. V lost 5 bases, J lost 0 bases, and 16 bases lay in between. CDR3 amino acids: CASSHSGVLLNTEAFF. CDR3 DNA sequence: TGTGCCAGCAGTCATTCAGGGGTACTGCTGAACACTGAAGCTTTCTTT.

CDR3 bases: TGTGCCAGCTCAGCGGACAGTGCCTCCTACGAGCAGTACTTC. The encoded protein is CASSADSASYEQYF. The chain uses TRBV18 and TRBJ2-7, with D perhaps matching TRBD1 (6 bases). The V and J ends lost 5 bases and 0 bases respectively, with 11 bases between them. This CDR3 has 14 residues. Germline CDR1 reads KGHSH; CDR2 reads LQKENI.

This clonotype has only a few counts. The chain has TRBV12-3 or TRBV12-4 and TRBJ1-6; D unclear. This CDR3 has 13 amino acids. V shed 1 base and J shed 11 bases, with 9 bases lying between them. The DNA for the CDR3 is TGTGCCAGCAGTTTAGGGAGGTTGCCACCCCTCCACTTT. Translation gives CASSLGRLPPLHF.

The chain uses TRBV29-1 and TRBJ1-1; TRBD1 agrees at 8 bases. Trimming removed 5 bases from V and 11 bases from J; junction bases left unmatched: 1. The CDR3 is 9 amino acids. Germline-derived CDR1 and CDR2 are SQVTM and ANQGSEA. The CDR3 protein is CSVTGGAFF. The DNA for the CDR3 is TGCAGCGTTACAGGGGGGGCTTTCTTT.

In its sample, this clonotype was seen a few times. This chain links TRBV20-1 with TRBJ2-7, with 12 bases aligning to TRBD2. The length of the CDR3 is 13 residues. Germline V gene sequence: CDR1 DFQATT, CDR2 SNEGSKA (reference sequence). V gave up 5 bases and J gave up 3 bases; unmatched junction bases: 2. This CDR3 is CSAWTSGDYEQYF. CDR3 coding DNA: TGCAGTGCTTGGACTAGCGGGGACTACGAGCAGTACTTC.

V and J are TRBV5-1 and TRBJ1-2; D not resolved. Trimming pared 2 bases from V and 2 bases from J, leaving 10 bases between. The length of the CDR3 is 14 residues. Per germline, CDR1 SGHRS and CDR2 YFSETQ. The CDR3 DNA reads TGCGCCAGCAGCTTTTCGGAGAGCAACTATGGCTACACCTTC. It codes for CASSFSESNYGYTF.